The sample holds a few counts of the clone carrying this TCR beta chain. Its target is not known. Specified time point: week 35, safety follow-up. With topical imiquimod, each dose of the vaccine consisted of 300 ug of mutant IDH1 20-mer peptide. Using immunoSEQ multiplex PCR, the repertoire was profiled, and TCRdb retains in-frame clones only, with some absent. Of approximately 47,000 clones listed, more than 75% were seen once; the top ten hold around 6%. This specimen comes from a study of a mutant IDH1 vaccine in newly diagnosed glioma. In the study overall: Onset of vaccination occurred 4-6 weeks following radiotherapy alone, or with temozolomide cycles. In the visit schedule, V12 fell in week 35, while V13 fell in week 47.

V was cut by 4 bases and J by 5 bases, with 17 bases left in between. CDR3 size: 15 residues. Germline V gives CDR1 SNHLY, CDR2 FYNNEI. The receptor was derived from a woman aged 40 to 50 with glioma. The chain is built from TRBV2 and TRBJ1-1; D perhaps matches TRBD1 (6 bases). Here the sequenced sample was PBMCs, taken from a glioma patient whose treatment included an IDH1 peptide vaccine. The CDR3 sequence is CASSVGQMRGTEAFF. The CDR3 bases are TGTGCCAGCAGTGTGGGGCAAATGAGGGGGACTGAAGCTTTCTTT.